These 32 T cell receptor beta chains came from one sample sequenced in a study of molecular identifiers for immune sequencing clone quantification. TCRdb redid the calling of the PCR reads with MiXCR, one entry per CDR3 protein. The repertoire holds about 39,000 distinct CDR3 sequences, with around a sixth as singletons. The material sequenced was naive CD8+ T cells from blood, with Jurkat cell RNA spiked in. Subset denoted: FACS-sorted CD8+CD4-CCR7+CD45RA+ naive T cells. These receptors all stem from a human donor in good health. Some libraries in this study had Jurkat cell RNA spiked in.

This clonotype showed up many times. This chain links TRBV10-3 with TRBJ1-1; 8 nucleotides line up with TRBD1. The CDR3 extends over 17 amino acids. V lost 6 bases and J lost 0; bases outside the gene matches: 12. The germline V gene has CDR1 ENHRY and CDR2 SYGVKD. The CDR3 coding sequence is TGTGCCATCAGCGAAGGGGACAGGATCGACATGAACACTGAAGCTTTCTTT. It specifies CAISEGDRIDMNTEAFF.

This clonotype was found many times. The V and J genes are TRBV29-1 and TRBJ2-7, with a possible D match to TRBD2 (6 bases). V was clipped by 6 bases and J by 4 bases, with 16 bases between them. CDR1 SQVTM and CDR2 ANQGSEA come from the germline V gene. The CDR3 runs to 13 residues. In DNA form, the CDR3 reads TGCAGCGTGTTAGGTGGGAGGACGTACGAGCAGTACTTC. This translates into CSVLGGRTYEQYF.

The rearrangement links TRBV14 to TRBJ2-5; TRBD1 is a possible D gene (6 bases). V lost 6 bases and J lost 1, with 9 bases in between. The germline V gene encodes CDR1 SGHDN and CDR2 FVKESK. This CDR3 spans 13 amino acids. The CDR3, as DNA: TGTGCCAGCAGTTGGGGGCTCCAAGAGACCCAGTACTTC. This sequence encodes CASSWGLQETQYF. Full variable domain (outside the CDR3, taken from reference TRBV14 and TRBJ2-5): EAGVTQFPSHSVIEKGQTVTLRCDPISGHDNLYWYRRVMGKEIKFLLHFVKESKQDESGMPNNRFLAERTGGTYSTLKVQPAELEDSGVYFCASSWGLQETQYFGPGTRLLVL.

This clonotype is judged medium-sized. The chain carries TRBV6-2 or TRBV6-3 and TRBJ2-1; D perhaps matches TRBD2 (5 bases). V lost 4 bases, J lost 6 bases, and 7 bases lay in between. The CDR3 runs to 12 residues. Per germline, CDR1 MNHEY and CDR2 SVGEGT. The CDR3 coding sequence is TGTGCCAGCAGTTTTGCGGGCAATGAGCAGTTCTTC. Translated, it gives CASSFAGNEQFF.

This clonotype was observed a few times. The chain combines TRBV7-2 with TRBJ2-7; no definite D call. V was trimmed by 0 bases and J by 0 bases, leaving 15 bases between them. The CDR3 sequence is 17 residues long. The germline CDR1 and CDR2 sequences are SGHTA and FQGNSA. In nucleotides, the CDR3 is TGTGCCAGCAGCTTAGCGTGGTCGGATCTAAGCTCCTACGAGCAGTACTTC. Amino acids: CASSLAWSDLSSYEQYF.

This clonotype has just a few counts. This chain joins TRBV6-1 and TRBJ2-7, with D possibly being TRBD1 (6 bases). The CDR3 runs 15 residues. Looked up from germline, CDR1 is MNHNS and CDR2 is SASEGT. Trimming took off 6 bases at V and 3 bases at J, with 18 bases between the two ends. The CDR3 DNA reads TGTGCCAGCAGGGACCTGTACCCGGACAGCTACGAGCAGTACTTC. It is translated as CASRDLYPDSYEQYF.

This clonotype was found a few times. This could be a read error, since a much larger clone is one nucleotide away. Because the CDR3's place on the DNA is in doubt, the DNA is left out and the CDR3 is given as listed by TCRdb. V is TRBV12-3 or TRBV12-4 and J is TRBJ1-4; the DNA was not used to check the table's D call, TRBD1. Both ends counted, the CDR3 spans 17 residues. This chain's CDR3 is CASTWGQGSLTNEKLSF.

This clonotype was seen repeatedly, ten times or more. The CDR3 region is CASSSYHTSGDYEQYF. The CDR3 DNA sequence: TGTGCCAGCAGTTCCTACCATACTAGCGGTGACTACGAGCAGTACTTC. The rearrangement links TRBV12-3 or TRBV12-4 to TRBJ2-7; 8 nucleotides agree with TRBD2. V shed 4 bases, J shed 3 bases, and the junction held 11 bases outside the gene matches. The CDR3 consists of 16 residues.

This clonotype was observed many times. The chain couples TRBV12-3 or TRBV12-4 to TRBJ2-1; D not resolved. This CDR3 region has 14 residues. V shed 3 bases and J shed 4 bases, with 10 bases lying between them. The CDR3 spells CASSFSIGYNEQFF. The CDR3 DNA follows: TGTGCCAGCAGTTTTAGTATAGGGTACAATGAGCAGTTCTTC.

This clonotype occurred many times. The chain recombines TRBV5-5 with TRBJ2-7, with D possibly TRBD2 on 5 matching bases. Trimming took 2 bases from V and 0 from J, leaving 6 bases between them. Germline values: CDR1 SGHKS, CDR2 YYEKEE (reference sequence). CDR3 length equals 13 residues. The CDR3 is CASSLAASYEQYF. The CDR3 region has the DNA TGTGCCAGCAGCTTAGCGGCCTCCTACGAGCAGTACTTC.

This clonotype is a singleton in its sample. A much larger clone lies one base from this, so it may be a read error. V usage is TRBV13 and J usage is TRBJ2-3, with D unresolved. This CDR3 spans 17 amino acids. Germline values: CDR1 PRHDT, CDR2 FYEKMQ (reference sequence). The V end was cut by 0 bases, the J end by 0 bases, with 13 bases between. In nucleotides, the CDR3 is TGTGCCAGCAGCTTAGGTACCCCTAGAGCGAGCACAGATACGCAGTATTTT. As protein: CASSLGTPRASTDTQYF.

Many counts were recorded for this clonotype. The chain carries TRBV19 and TRBJ2-7, with 9 positions matching TRBD1. This CDR3 comprises 14 residues. Germline lookup yields CDR1 LNHDA and CDR2 SQIVND (reference sequence). V shed 7 bases and J 1 base; nucleotides not matched to a gene: 5. The CDR3 region has the DNA TGTGCCAGTACCCCGGGACAGGGTTCCTACGAGCAGTACTTC. Translating gives CASTPGQGSYEQYF. The whole variable domain, filled in from reference TRBV19 and TRBJ2-7, reads DGGITQSPKYLFRKEGQNVTLSCEQNLNHDAMYWYRQDPGQGLRLIYYSQIVNDFQKGDIAEGYSVSREKKESFPLTVTSAQKNPTAFYLCASTPGQGSYEQYFGPGTRLTVT.

A word on this clonotype: This could be a read error, since a much larger clone is one nucleotide away. The chain has TRBV9 and TRBJ2-5; weak D call: TRBD2 (5 bases). The CDR3 has 14 amino acids. The V gene's germline CDR1 is SGDLS and CDR2 YYNGEE. The CDR3 sequence: CASGVGGPLKTQYF. The CDR3 nucleotides read TGTGCCAGCGGCGTAGGAGGCCCGTTAAAGACCCAGTACTTC.

This clonotype was picked up many times. The V gene is TRBV13, the J gene TRBJ1-1; D possibly corresponds to TRBD1 (5 bases). CDR1 and CDR2 (germline): PRHDT, FYEKMQ (reference sequence). The CDR3 is made up of 13 amino acids. V lost 5 bases, J lost 9 bases, and 16 bases lay in between. CDR3 nucleotide sequence: TGTGCCAGCAGCGTCCAGGGCCCAAATAAAGCTTTCTTT. Its translation is CASSVQGPNKAFF.

This chain uses TRBV28 with TRBJ2-7; D remains ambiguous. Germline V gene lookup returns CDR1 MDHEN and CDR2 SYDVKM. The CDR3 contains 15 residues. V was shortened by 1 base and J by 0 bases, with 10 bases between the two germline ends. CDR3 sequence reads: CASSLFGGSSYEQYF. The CDR3 DNA follows: TGTGCCAGCAGTTTATTTGGCGGAAGCTCCTACGAGCAGTACTTC.

Many counts were recorded for this clonotype. The rearrangement joins TRBV7-9 to TRBJ1-1; TRBD1 is a possible D gene (5 bases). Between the trimmed V and J ends, which lost 3 bases and 5 bases, there was a span of 13 bases. The CDR3 loop spans 14 amino acids. The germline V gene encodes CDR1 SEHNR and CDR2 FQNEAQ (reference sequence). CDR3 nucleotide sequence: TGTGCCAGCAGCTTTCCCAGGGCTGGGACTGAAGCTTTCTTT. Translation gives CASSFPRAGTEAFF.

In regard to this clonotype: This clone may be a read error of a much larger clone one base away. This CDR3 fails to terminate in the conserved phenylalanine or tryptophan, so it likely reflects a read error. This chain links TRBV5-8 with TRBJ2-1; no clear D. V shed 2 bases and J shed 2 bases, with 8 bases lying between them. CDR3 length: 14 residues. Germline CDR1 is SGHTS and CDR2 is YDEGEE. CDR3 DNA sequence: TGTGCCAGCAGCTTTTCGGATACCTACAATGAGCAGTTCTCC. This gives the protein CASSFSDTYNEQFS.

The sample holds many counts of this clonotype. The chain joins TRBV10-1 to TRBJ2-7; weak D call: TRBD1 (5 bases). V was clipped by 0 bases and J by 6 bases, with 15 bases between them. This CDR3 region has 15 residues. In germline, CDR1 is WNHNN, CDR2 SYGVQD (reference sequence). The CDR3 DNA reads as TGCGCCAGCAGTGAGTCTCCAGGGTCAGTTGGCGAGCAGTACTTC. Amino acids: CASSESPGSVGEQYF.

CDR3 amino acids: CSAGGGHGAFF. DNA for the CDR3: TGCAGCGCTGGAGGGGGCCACGGGGCTTTCTTT. The genes are TRBV29-1 and TRBJ1-1; 7 bases are shared with TRBD1. Per the germline V gene, CDR1 is SQVTM and CDR2 is ANQGSEA. The V gene end was trimmed by 7 bases and the J gene end by 11 bases; junction bases not matched to a gene: 10. This CDR3 contains 11 residues.

At least ten counts were recorded for this clonotype. Here the CDR3 reads CASSTGLASTDTQYF. The CDR3 DNA reads TGTGCCAGCAGTACCGGACTAGCGAGCACAGATACGCAGTATTTT. The chain is built from TRBV7-8 and TRBJ2-3; TRBD2 aligns across 9 bases. The trim removed 6 bases at V and 0 bases at J, leaving 4 bases unmatched. The CDR3 sequence is 15 residues long. Germline V lookup: CDR1 SGHVS, CDR2 FQNEAQ.

V and J are TRBV7-9 and TRBJ1-5; D call uncertain. Trimming took off 8 bases at V and 1 base at J, with 9 bases between the two ends. The CDR3 is 13 amino acids. Looked up from germline, CDR1 is SEHNR and CDR2 is FQNEAQ (reference sequence). CDR3 nucleotide sequence: TGTGCCAGCTCCCGTGGGAGCAATCAGCCCCAGCATTTT. It specifies CASSRGSNQPQHF.

This clonotype was observed a handful of times. CDR3 loop: CASRWRGKNHEQYF. The CDR3 DNA follows: TGCGCCAGCAGATGGCGGGGGAAAAACCACGAGCAGTACTTC. The rearrangement joins TRBV23-1 to TRBJ2-7; 7 positions match TRBD2. TRBV23-1 is identified as an open reading frame with a role that is uncertain. CDR3 size: 14 residues. Trimming took 6 bases from V and 5 from J; bases not matched to a gene: 10.

This clonotype was recorded at least ten times. V and J are TRBV5-1 and TRBJ1-1; D call uncertain. Germline values: CDR1 SGHRS, CDR2 YFSETQ. The CDR3 consists of 15 residues. V was shortened by 0 bases and J by 0 bases, with 9 bases between the two germline ends. The CDR3 spells CASSLGPLMNTEAFF. CDR3 DNA: TGCGCCAGCAGCTTGGGCCCCCTGATGAACACTGAAGCTTTCTTT. Full variable domain (remainder filled in from reference TRBV5-1 and TRBJ1-1): KAGVTQTPRYLIKTRGQQVTLSCSPISGHRSVSWYQQTPGQGLQFLFEYFSETQRNKGNFPGRFSGRQFSNSRSEMNVSTLELGDSALYLCASSLGPLMNTEAFFGQGTRLTVV.

Of note for this clonotype: This may stem from a read error, because a much larger clone lies one nucleotide away. This chain connects TRBV29-1 to TRBJ2-7; D might be TRBD1 or TRBD2, each matching 5 bases. CDR3 size: 12 residues. Deletions cut 7 bases from V and 6 bases from J, with 16 bases between. CDR1 and CDR2 (germline): SQVTM, ANQGSEA. CDR3 amino acids: CSARIMRGEQYF. In DNA form, the CDR3 reads TGCAGCGCCAGGATCATGAGGGGCGAGCAGTACTTC.

The V and J genes are TRBV28 and TRBJ2-7, with TRBD1 identical over 11 bases. The V segment lost 5 bases and the J segment 2 bases; nucleotides outside the gene matches: 2. This CDR3 comprises 14 residues. CDR1 is MDHEN, CDR2 SYDVKM, per germline. This CDR3 reads CASSTGQGAYEQYF. The CDR3 DNA is TGTGCCAGCAGTACGGGACAGGGGGCCTACGAGCAGTACTTC.

This clonotype was seen many times. The chain has TRBV7-9 and TRBJ2-7; 13 bases are shared with TRBD2. The J segment lost 1 base and the V segment lost 10 bases, leaving 7 bases of the junction unmatched. CDR3 size: 15 residues. Germline values: CDR1 SEHNR, CDR2 FQNEAQ (reference sequence). Written as DNA, the CDR3 is TGTGCCACCGGGACTAGCGGGGATTTGTCCTACGAGCAGTACTTC. Its translation: CATGTSGDLSYEQYF.

This clonotype was observed many times. The chain carries TRBV19 and TRBJ1-5; D might be TRBD1 (6 bases). Germline lookup yields CDR1 LNHDA and CDR2 SQIVND (reference sequence). This CDR3 has 16 amino acids. Trimming pared 6 bases from V and 0 bases from J, leaving 15 bases between. The DNA for the CDR3 is TGTGCCAGTAGCACTGGGGACATCTATAGCAATCAGCCCCAGCATTTT. It specifies CASSTGDIYSNQPQHF. The full variable domain, completed using reference TRBV19 and TRBJ1-5, is DGGITQSPKYLFRKEGQNVTLSCEQNLNHDAMYWYRQDPGQGLRLIYYSQIVNDFQKGDIAEGYSVSREKKESFPLTVTSAQKNPTAFYLCASSTGDIYSNQPQHFGDGTRLSIL.

This chain uses TRBV4-1 with TRBJ2-7; D is undetermined. CDR1 and CDR2 (germline): MGHRA, YSYEKL. The CDR3 contains 13 residues. Trimming took off 1 base at V and 2 bases at J, with 6 bases between the two ends. In nucleotides, the CDR3 is TGCGCCAGCAGCCAAGCGCCGACCTACGAGCAGTACTTC. It codes for CASSQAPTYEQYF.

This clonotype was seen many times. Compared with germline, one end of the junction differs, possibly owing to a read error. V is TRBV7-9 and J is TRBJ2-4; D is perhaps TRBD1 (6 bases). Looked up from germline, CDR1 is SEHNR and CDR2 is FQNEAQ (reference sequence). CDR3 length: 10 residues. The CDR3 here is CASSPQGVVF. CDR3 sequence (DNA): TGTGCCAGCAGCCCACAGGGAGTGGTCTTC.

This clonotype was recorded many times. V and J are TRBV7-8 and TRBJ1-1; perhaps TRBD1 as D (6 bases). Trimming removed 5 bases at V and 6 bases at J, with 19 bases between. Per the germline V gene, CDR1 is SGHVS and CDR2 is FQNEAQ. The length of the CDR3 is 15 residues. The CDR3 sequence: CASSTTGLFTSEAFF. The CDR3 nucleotides are TGTGCCAGCAGCACCACAGGGTTGTTCACCTCTGAAGCTTTCTTT.

A note on this clonotype: A much larger clone lies a single base off, so this may be a read error. This CDR3 fails to terminate in the conserved phenylalanine or tryptophan, so it likely reflects a read error. V is TRBV13 and J is TRBJ2-1; tentative D call: TRBD2 (5 bases). Germline V gene sequence: CDR1 PRHDT, CDR2 FYEKMQ (reference sequence). CDR3 length equals 15 residues. Trimming took 0 bases from V and 0 from J, leaving 6 bases between them. In DNA form, the CDR3 reads TGTGCCAGCAGCTTAGGAGGGAGCTCCTACAATGAGCAGTTCTAC. Its protein product is CASSLGGSSYNEQFY.

This clonotype was detected many times. The chain's CDR3 is CASSSRDRDHEQYF. The CDR3 region has the DNA TGTGCCAGCAGCAGCCGGGACAGGGACCACGAGCAGTACTTC. V usage is TRBV9 and J usage is TRBJ2-7; TRBD1 matches 9 bases. Germline trimming cut 4 bases from V and 5 bases from J; bases unmatched to any gene: 7. The length of the CDR3 is 14 residues. Germline CDR1 reads SGDLS; CDR2 reads YYNGEE.